The sequence of this T cell receptor beta chain was determined in a study of T-cell memory formation after mild COVID-19. About the research overall: For the most part, TCR clusters were specific to one donor.

Findings and limits, study-wide: Chiefly within CM and EM were the contracting CD4+ clones; CD8+ ones were within EMRA.

MiXCR was run by TCRdb on the 5' RACE reads, yielding one entry per CDR3 protein. The sample yields some 350,000 distinct CDR3 sequences, roughly 15% seen once. At least ten counts were recorded for this clonotype. The antigen is unknown. The CDR3 covers 13 residues. Germline CDR1 and CDR2: MNHEY and SVGAGI. V was shortened by 2 bases and J by 3 bases, with 8 bases between the two germline ends. The sequenced sample was PBMCs or a T cell subset sorted from them (not recorded which). The receptor was derived from a man between 18 and 35 years old who had mild COVID-19 (a few samples of this study predate the infection). Cell type and time point are not known. The chain is built from TRBV6-5 and TRBJ2-7; D remains unclear. DNA of the CDR3: TGTGCCAGCAGTTACGGTCGAGGCTACGAGCAGTACTTC. This sequence encodes CASSYGRGYEQYF.